Reported below is one T cell receptor (beta chain). Libraries were prepared by immunoSEQ multiplex PCR; TCRdb keeps only in-frame clonotypes and omits some of them. The profile covers 250,000 to 300,000 clones, with around 89% appearing a single time and approximately 2.1% taken by the ten largest. This record comes from a study of blood T cell repertoires in COVID-19. The CDR3 loop spans 15 amino acids. CDR1 is SGDLS and CDR2 is YYNGEE in the germline V gene. Between the trimmed V and J ends, which lost 2 bases and 5 bases, there was a span of 16 bases. J is TRBJ1-1 and V is TRBV9; D may be TRBD1 (5 bases). The sequenced sample was peripheral blood. This clonotype was obtained from a woman in her sixties or seventies with COVID-19, enrolled during active disease. CDR3 in amino acids: CASSVQGGSGTEAFF. CDR3 nucleotides: TGTGCCAGCAGCGTTCAGGGAGGATCGGGAACTGAAGCTTTCTTT.